The rows below give T cell receptor beta chains drawn from one sample of a study of radiotherapy plus CTLA-4 blockade in lung cancer. Some clones are missing from TCRdb's copy, which holds only in-frame ones; the method was immunoSEQ multiplex PCR. This table holds 81,000 or so clones, about four fifths found once. The sample in question was peripheral blood, obtained from a patient treated with radiotherapy plus ipilimumab. These receptors came from a human donor with non-small cell lung cancer whose response to radiotherapy plus ipilimumab could not be evaluated. Some clones in this sample may be carry-over from other donors' samples. Both conserved end residues are part of each CDR3. A D gene is named only where the DNA matches it firmly. Clone size is not always given. Where it is, it says once, few, many or a class for expanded clones.

CASSNRVTGETNSYEQYF,TGTGCCAGCAGCAACCGGGTGACAGGGGAAACAAACTCCTACGAGCAGTACTTC,TRBV21-1,TRBJ2-7,-,-
CASSHYPNTGELFF,TGCGCCAGCAGCCACTACCCGAACACCGGGGAGCTGTTTTTT,TRBV4-1,TRBJ2-2,-,-
CASSQARGSGNTIYF,TGTGCCAGCAGCCAAGCGCGGGGCAGCGGAAACACCATATATTTT,TRBV4-2,TRBJ1-3,-,-
CASSASRGSRYEQYF,TGTGCCAGCAGCGCCTCGAGGGGGTCGCGCTACGAGCAGTACTTC,TRBV9,TRBJ2-7,few,-
CASSIGLAGVFQETQYF,TGTGCCAGTAGTATAGGTCTAGCGGGTGTATTCCAAGAGACCCAGTACTTC,TRBV19,TRBJ2-5,-,TRBD2
CASSPGQSTDTQYF,TGCGCCAGCAGCCCGGGACAAAGCACAGATACGCAGTATTTT,TRBV5-1,TRBJ2-3,-,-
CASSVAGSGANVLTF,TGTGCCAGCAGCGTAGCGGGCTCTGGGGCCAACGTCCTGACTTTC,TRBV9,TRBJ2-6,-,-
CASSPPGLRTDTQYF,TGTGCCAGCTCACCACCGGGACTTCGCACAGATACGCAGTATTTT,TRBV18,TRBJ2-3,-,-
CASSPGLAGYEQYF,TGTGCCAGTAGCCCGGGACTAGCGGGCTACGAGCAGTACTTC,TRBV19,TRBJ2-7,-,TRBD2
CASSLGGIPNEKLFF,TGTGCCAGCAGCTTAGGCGGGATCCCTAATGAAAAACTGTTTTTT,TRBV7-2,TRBJ1-4,-,-
CASSPLGGRAEAFF,TGTGCCAGCAGCCCCCTGGGAGGGCGGGCTGAAGCTTTCTTT,TRBV4-2,TRBJ1-1,-,-
CAYRAGGPGDYGYTF,TGTGCCTACAGAGCGGGAGGGCCCGGGGACTATGGCTACACCTTC,TRBV28,TRBJ1-2,-,-
CASINRGASTDTQYF,TGTGCCAGCATTAACAGGGGGGCCAGCACAGATACGCAGTATTTT,TRBV28,TRBJ2-3,-,TRBD1
CASSAYASGTGGNGYTF,TGTGCCAGCAGCGCCTACGCCTCCGGGACAGGGGGTAATGGCTACACCTTC,TRBV7-2,TRBJ1-2,once,TRBD1
CASQQGVNEKLFF,TGTGCCAGCCAACAGGGTGTTAATGAAAAACTGTTTTTT,TRBV6-5,TRBJ1-4,-,-
CASGAGAVVDEQFF,TGCGCCAGCGGAGCGGGGGCCGTTGTCGATGAGCAGTTCTTC,TRBV5-1,TRBJ2-1,-,TRBD2
CATSRGGLEGTF,TGTGCCACCAGCAGAGGAGGTTTGGAAGGGACATTC,TRBV15,TRBJ1-2,few,-
CAISEASGTSTDTQYF,TGTGCCATCAGTGAGGCTAGCGGGACAAGCACAGATACGCAGTATTTT,TRBV10-3,TRBJ2-3,-,TRBD2
CASSFQGTEAFF,TGCGCCAGCAGCTTTCAGGGCACTGAAGCTTTCTTT,TRBV5-1,TRBJ1-1,-,-
CASSYSETGDYGYTF,TGTGCCAGCAGTTACTCAGAAACAGGGGACTATGGCTACACCTTC,TRBV6-6,TRBJ1-2,-,TRBD1
CASSWGTGDGYTF,TGCGCCAGCAGCTGGGGGACAGGGGATGGCTACACCTTC,TRBV5-1,TRBJ1-2,-,TRBD1
CASSSGGQGDDYGYTF,TGTGCCAGCAGTTCAGGGGGACAGGGGGATGACTATGGCTACACCTTC,TRBV28,TRBJ1-2,-,TRBD1